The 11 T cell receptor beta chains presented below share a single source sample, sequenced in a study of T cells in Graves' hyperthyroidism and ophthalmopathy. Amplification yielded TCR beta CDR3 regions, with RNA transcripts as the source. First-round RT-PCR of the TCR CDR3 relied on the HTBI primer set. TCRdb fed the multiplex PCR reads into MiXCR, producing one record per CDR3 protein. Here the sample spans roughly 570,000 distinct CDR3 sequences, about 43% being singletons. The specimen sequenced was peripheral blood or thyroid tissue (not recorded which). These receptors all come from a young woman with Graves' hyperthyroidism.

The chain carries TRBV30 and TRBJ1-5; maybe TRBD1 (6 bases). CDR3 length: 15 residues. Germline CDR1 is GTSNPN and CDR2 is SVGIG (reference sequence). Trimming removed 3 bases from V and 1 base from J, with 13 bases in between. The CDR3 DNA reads TGTGCCTGGAGCCGAGATGGGGGCAGCAATCAGCCCCAGCATTTT. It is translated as CAWSRDGGSNQPQHF.

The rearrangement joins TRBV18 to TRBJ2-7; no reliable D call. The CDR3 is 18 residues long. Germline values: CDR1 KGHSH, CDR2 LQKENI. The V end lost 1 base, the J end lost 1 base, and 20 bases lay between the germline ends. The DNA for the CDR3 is TGTGCCAGCTCACCACTTACGGCCCCCACCAGTACTTCCTACGAGCAGTACTTC. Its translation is CASSPLTAPTSTSYEQYF. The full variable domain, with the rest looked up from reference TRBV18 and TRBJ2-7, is NAGVMQNPRHLVRRRGQEARLRCSPMKGHSHVYWYRQLPEEGLKFMVYLQKENIIDESGMPKERFSAEFPKEGPSILRIQQVVRGDSAAYFCASSPLTAPTSTSYEQYFGPGTRLTVT.

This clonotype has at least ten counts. Written as DNA, the CDR3 is TGTGCCAGCAGCTCCGCAGGGGCCTACGAGCAGTACTTC. Translated: CASSSAGAYEQYF. The chain employs TRBV7-2 and TRBJ2-7; weak D call: TRBD1 (6 bases). Trimming left V 4 bases short and J 2 bases short, with 9 bases between. Germline CDR1 SGHTA, CDR2 FQGNSA. The CDR3 totals 13 residues.

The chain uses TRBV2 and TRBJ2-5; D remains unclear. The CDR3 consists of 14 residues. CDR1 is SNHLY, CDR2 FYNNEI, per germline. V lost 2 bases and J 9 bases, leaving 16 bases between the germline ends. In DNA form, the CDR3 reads TGTGCCAGCAGTGAATTTGGGCAGCATCAGCCCCAGTACTTC. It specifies CASSEFGQHQPQYF.

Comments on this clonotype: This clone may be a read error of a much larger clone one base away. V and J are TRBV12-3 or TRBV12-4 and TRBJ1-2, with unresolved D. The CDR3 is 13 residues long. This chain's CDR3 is CASSFGESYGCTF. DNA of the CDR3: TGTGCCAGCAGTTTTGGAGAAAGCTATGGCTGCACCTTC.

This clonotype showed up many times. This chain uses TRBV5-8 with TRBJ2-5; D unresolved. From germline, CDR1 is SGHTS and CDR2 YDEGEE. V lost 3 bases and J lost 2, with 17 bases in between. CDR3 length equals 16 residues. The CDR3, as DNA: TGTGCCAGCAGCTCCTCTTGGGCTAATAGTCAAGAGACCCAGTACTTC. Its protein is CASSSSWANSQETQYF.

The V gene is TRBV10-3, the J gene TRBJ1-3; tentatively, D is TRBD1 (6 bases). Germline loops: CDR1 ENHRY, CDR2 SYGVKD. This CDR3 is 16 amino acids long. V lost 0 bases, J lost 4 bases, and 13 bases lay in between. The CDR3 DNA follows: TGTGCCATCAGTGAGTCTACGACAGGTCCCGGAAACACCATATATTTT. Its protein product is CAISESTTGPGNTIYF.

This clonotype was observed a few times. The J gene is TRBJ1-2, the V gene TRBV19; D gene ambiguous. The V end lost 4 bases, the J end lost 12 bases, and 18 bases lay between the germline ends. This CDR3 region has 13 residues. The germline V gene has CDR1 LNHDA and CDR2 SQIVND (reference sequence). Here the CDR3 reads CASSKGIDSGNTF. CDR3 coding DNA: TGTGCCAGTAGTAAAGGGATCGACTCTGGAAACACCTTC.

The CDR3: CATRDWNTYGYTF. CDR3 nucleotide sequence: TGTGCCACCCGAGATTGGAACACCTATGGCTACACCTTC. V gene TRBV24-1 combines with J gene TRBJ1-2; D gene uncertain. The V and J ends lost 9 bases and 4 bases respectively, with 14 bases between them. The CDR3 sequence is 13 residues long. CDR1 and CDR2 (germline): KGHDR, SFDVKD.

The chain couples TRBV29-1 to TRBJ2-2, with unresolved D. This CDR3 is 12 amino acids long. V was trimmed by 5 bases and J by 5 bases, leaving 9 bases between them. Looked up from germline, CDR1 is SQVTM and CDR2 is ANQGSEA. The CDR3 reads CSVLERTGELFF. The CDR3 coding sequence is TGCAGCGTTCTTGAAAGAACCGGGGAGCTGTTTTTT.

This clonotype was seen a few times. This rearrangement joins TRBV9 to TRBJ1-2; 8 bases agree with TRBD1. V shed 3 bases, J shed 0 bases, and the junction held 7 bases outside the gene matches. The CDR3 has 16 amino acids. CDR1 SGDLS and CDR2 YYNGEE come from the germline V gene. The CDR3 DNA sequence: TGTGCCAGCAGCGATAATCCAGGGGGCCCTAACTATGGCTACACCTTC. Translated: CASSDNPGGPNYGYTF. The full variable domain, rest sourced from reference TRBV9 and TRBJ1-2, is DSGVTQTPKHLITATGQRVTLRCSPRSGDLSVYWYQQSLDQGLQFLIQYYNGEERAKGNILERFSAQQFPDLHSELNLSSLELGDSALYFCASSDNPGGPNYGYTFGSGTRLTVV.